This TCR beta chain is drawn from a study of blood T cell repertoires in COVID-19. Study background: The United States, Italy and Spain were the sources of the acute and convalescent COVID-19 samples. In each case, the material was cDNA or gDNA derived from T cells, B-cell-depleted T cells, or PBMCs.

In Seattle, patients joined the study during active infection and were tracked longitudinally. Original analysis: Amplification from reference gene primers served as the basis for estimated nucleated cell counts. Measured with immunoSEQ multiplex PCR; TCRdb has only the in-frame clones, and not every one. That table furnishes V, J and clone size, whereas the DNA furnished D and trimming. The sample has about 210,000 clones, approximately 85% seen once. The CDR3 extends over 14 amino acids. Germline-derived CDR1 and CDR2 are SGHVS and FNYEAQ. V lost 2 bases and J lost 5, with 13 bases in between. The sequence came from a man in his fifties with COVID-19, enrolled during active disease. Material for sequencing was peripheral blood. The chain couples TRBV7-6 to TRBJ2-7, with D unclear. The CDR3 DNA sequence: TGTGCCAGCAGCTTAATGGCGGATCTCAACGAGCAGTACTTC. This encodes CASSLMADLNEQYF.